This T cell receptor beta chain appears in the sequencing data of a study of blood T cell repertoires in COVID-19. This clone was found a few times. This table comes from immunoSEQ multiplex PCR, and its TCRdb copy is limited to in-frame clones, with some not included. The table lists about 80,000 clones, approximately 80% of them singletons. Sequencing used peripheral blood. The TCR originated in a woman in her 70s with acute or convalescent COVID-19.

CDR3 loop: CASSLAGKSYEQYF. CDR3 in DNA: TGTGCCAGCAGCTTAGCGGGGAAGTCCTACGAGCAGTACTTC. The rearrangement links TRBV11-2 to TRBJ2-7; a possible D gene is TRBD2 (5 bases). V was trimmed by 1 base and J by 1 base, leaving 8 bases between them. Germline V lookup: CDR1 SGHAT, CDR2 FQNNGV. The CDR3 runs to 14 residues.